This TCR beta chain is from a study of blood T cell repertoires in COVID-19. J gave up 8 bases and V 0 bases, and 6 bases lay outside the gene matches. CDR1 is SGHRS and CDR2 is YFSETQ in the germline V gene. This CDR3 comprises 14 residues. The method was immunoSEQ multiplex PCR; TCRdb's version includes in-frame clones alone and lacks a portion of them. The sample holds 200,000 to 250,000 clones, about 87% seen once. The material sequenced was peripheral blood. The source is a man between 25 and 39 years old with COVID-19, enrolled during active disease. The chain couples TRBV5-1 to TRBJ1-2, with 8 bases aligning to TRBD1. CDR3 DNA: TGCGCCAGCAGCTTGGGTGACAGGGGAGCCGGCTACACCTTC. Its protein is CASSLGDRGAGYTF.